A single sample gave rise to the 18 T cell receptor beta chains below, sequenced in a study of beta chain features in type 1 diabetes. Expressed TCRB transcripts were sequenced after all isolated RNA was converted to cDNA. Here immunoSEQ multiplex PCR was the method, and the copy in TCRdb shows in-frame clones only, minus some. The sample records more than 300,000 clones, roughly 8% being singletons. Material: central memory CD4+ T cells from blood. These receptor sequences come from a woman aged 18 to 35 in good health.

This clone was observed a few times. The CDR3 nucleotides read TGTGCCAGCACATTTGGGGCCGGGGTATTCGGGGACTATGGCTACACCTTC. Translating gives CASTFGAGVFGDYGYTF. The chain couples TRBV28 to TRBJ1-2; possibly TRBD1 for D (5 bases). CDR3 length: 17 residues. Germline V CDR1 and CDR2: MDHEN, SYDVKM. V dropped 7 bases and J dropped 3 bases, with 24 bases sitting between them.

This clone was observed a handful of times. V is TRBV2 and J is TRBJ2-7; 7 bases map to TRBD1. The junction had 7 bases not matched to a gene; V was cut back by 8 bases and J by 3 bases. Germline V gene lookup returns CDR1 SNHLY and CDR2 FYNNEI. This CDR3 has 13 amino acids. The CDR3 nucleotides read TGTGCCAGCGAGGGGGCGCTGGTCTACGAGCAGTACTTC. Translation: CASEGALVYEQYF.

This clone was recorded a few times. For the CDR3, the DNA is TGTGCCAGCAGCTTGGCCGGCCTCATGAACACTGAAGCTTTCTTT. This gives the protein CASSLAGLMNTEAFF. The chain employs TRBV5-4 and TRBJ1-1; no clear D. Germline values: CDR1 SGHNT, CDR2 YYREEE (reference sequence). The V and J ends lost 0 bases and 0 bases respectively, with 9 bases between them. This CDR3 has 15 residues.

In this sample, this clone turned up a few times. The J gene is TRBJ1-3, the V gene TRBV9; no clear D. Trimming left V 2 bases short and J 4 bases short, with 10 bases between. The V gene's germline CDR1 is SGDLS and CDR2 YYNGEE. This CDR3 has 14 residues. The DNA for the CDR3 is TGTGCCAGCAGCGTGTTTGCGTCGGGAAACACCATATATTTT. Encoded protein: CASSVFASGNTIYF.

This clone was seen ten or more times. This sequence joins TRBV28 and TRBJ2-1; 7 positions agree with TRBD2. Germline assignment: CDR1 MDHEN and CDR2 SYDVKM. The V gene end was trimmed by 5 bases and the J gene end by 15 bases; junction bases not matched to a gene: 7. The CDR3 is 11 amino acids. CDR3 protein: CASSGSTSRFF. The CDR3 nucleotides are TGTGCCAGCAGTGGCTCGACTAGCCGGTTCTTC.

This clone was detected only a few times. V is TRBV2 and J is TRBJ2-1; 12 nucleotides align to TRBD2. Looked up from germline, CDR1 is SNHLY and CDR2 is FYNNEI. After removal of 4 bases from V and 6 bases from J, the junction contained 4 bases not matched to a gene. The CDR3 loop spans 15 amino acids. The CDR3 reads CASSVRTSGVNEQFF. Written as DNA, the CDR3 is TGTGCCAGCAGTGTCCGGACTAGCGGGGTCAATGAGCAGTTCTTC.

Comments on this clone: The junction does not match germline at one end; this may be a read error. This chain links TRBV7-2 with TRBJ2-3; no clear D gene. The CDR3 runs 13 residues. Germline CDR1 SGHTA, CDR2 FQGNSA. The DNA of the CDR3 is TGTGCCAGCGGCTTAGGCCGCACAGATACGCAGTATTTT. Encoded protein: CASGLGRTDTQYF.

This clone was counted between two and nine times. The CDR3 DNA is TGTGCCAGCTCCCCCCAGGGGGCAACAACCGGGGAGCTGTTTTTT. Protein sequence: CASSPQGATTGELFF. The genes are TRBV18 and TRBJ2-2; the match to TRBD1 covers 8 bases. Germline assignment: CDR1 KGHSH and CDR2 LQKENI. There are 15 residues in the CDR3. V was pared by 6 bases and J by 5 bases, with 8 bases of the junction left unmatched.

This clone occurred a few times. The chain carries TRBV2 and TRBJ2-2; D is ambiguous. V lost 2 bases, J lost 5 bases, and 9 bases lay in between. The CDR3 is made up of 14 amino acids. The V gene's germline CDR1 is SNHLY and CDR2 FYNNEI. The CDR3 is CASSENGQTGELFF. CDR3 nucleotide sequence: TGTGCCAGCAGTGAAAACGGGCAGACCGGGGAGCTGTTTTTT.

This chain's CDR3 is CASSLSAWGEAFF. CDR3 DNA: TGTGCCAGCAGCTTAAGTGCGTGGGGGGAAGCTTTCTTT. The gene calls are TRBV7-3 and TRBJ1-1, with D possibly TRBD1 on 5 matching bases. This CDR3 contains 13 residues. Germline V lookup: CDR1 SGHTA, CDR2 FQGTGA. The germline V and J ends were trimmed by 1 base and 8 bases, with 11 bases remaining between them. Variable domain in full (rest from reference TRBV7-3 and TRBJ1-1): GAGVSQTPSNKVTEKGKYVELRCDPISGHTALYWYRQSLGQGPEFLIYFQGTGAADDSGLPNDRFFAVRPEGSVSTLKIQRTERGDSAVYLCASSLSAWGEAFFGQGTRLTVV.

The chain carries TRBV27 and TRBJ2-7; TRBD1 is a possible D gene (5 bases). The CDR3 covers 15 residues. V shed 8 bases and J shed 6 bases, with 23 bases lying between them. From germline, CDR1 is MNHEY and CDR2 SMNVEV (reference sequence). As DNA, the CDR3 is TGTGCCAGCGGGTTGGACACCACGGCTAGGGGCGAGCAGTACTTC. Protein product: CASGLDTTARGEQYF.

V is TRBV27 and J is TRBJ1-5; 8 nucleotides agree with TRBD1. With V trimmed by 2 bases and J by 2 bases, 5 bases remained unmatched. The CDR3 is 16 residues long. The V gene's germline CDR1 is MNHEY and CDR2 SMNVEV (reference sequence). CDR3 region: CASSLRQGAGNQPQHF. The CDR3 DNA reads TGTGCCAGCAGTTTACGCCAGGGGGCCGGCAATCAGCCCCAGCATTTT.

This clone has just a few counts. The CDR3 region is CASSLAPGGPLEQYF. CDR3 nucleotides: TGCGCCAGCAGCTTGGCCCCGGGAGGCCCCCTCGAGCAGTACTTC. The chain employs TRBV5-1 and TRBJ2-7; 7 nucleotides agree with TRBD2. Trimming took 0 bases from V and 6 from J; bases not matched to a gene: 9. CDR3 size: 15 residues. Germline V gene sequence: CDR1 SGHRS, CDR2 YFSETQ.

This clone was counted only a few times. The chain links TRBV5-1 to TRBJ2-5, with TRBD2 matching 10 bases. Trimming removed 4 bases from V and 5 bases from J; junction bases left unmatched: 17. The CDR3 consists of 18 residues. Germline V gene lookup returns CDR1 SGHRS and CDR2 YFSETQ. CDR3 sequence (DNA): TGCGCCAGCAGCCGAGGGTCTAGCGGGAGTCGACCGTTCGAGACCCAGTACTTC. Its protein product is CASSRGSSGSRPFETQYF.

CDR3 sequence: CASAKLAGVLGGEQFF. Written as DNA, the CDR3 is TGTGCCAGTGCTAAACTAGCGGGAGTACTTGGAGGTGAGCAGTTCTTC. This chain uses TRBV6-4 with TRBJ2-1; TRBD2 matches 11 bases. Losses at the gene ends were 9 bases for V and 9 bases for J; bases not matched to a gene: 16. CDR3 length: 16 amino acids. The germline gives CDR1 MRHNA, CDR2 SNTAGT.

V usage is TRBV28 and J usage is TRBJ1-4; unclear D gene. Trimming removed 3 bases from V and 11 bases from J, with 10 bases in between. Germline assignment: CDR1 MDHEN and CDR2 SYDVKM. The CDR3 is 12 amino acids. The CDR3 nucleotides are TGTGCCAGCAGTTTTCTGCCTGGCAAACTGTTTTTT. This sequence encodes CASSFLPGKLFF.

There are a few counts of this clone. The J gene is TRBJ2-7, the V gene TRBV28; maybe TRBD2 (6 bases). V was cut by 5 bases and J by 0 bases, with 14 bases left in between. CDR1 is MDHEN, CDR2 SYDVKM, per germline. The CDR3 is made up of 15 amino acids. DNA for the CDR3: TGTGCCAGCAGTGGCGGCGGGATACACTCCTACGAGCAGTACTTC. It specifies CASSGGGIHSYEQYF.

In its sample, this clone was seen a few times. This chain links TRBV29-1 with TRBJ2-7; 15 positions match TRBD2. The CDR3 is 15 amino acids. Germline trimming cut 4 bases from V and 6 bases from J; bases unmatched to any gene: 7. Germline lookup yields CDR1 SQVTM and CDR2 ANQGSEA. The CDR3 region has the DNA TGCAGCGTTGCGCCGGGACTAGCGGGAGGATCCGAGCAGTACTTC. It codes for CSVAPGLAGGSEQYF.